This T cell receptor beta chain originates from a study of T-cell reconstitution after alpha-beta-depleted transplantation in children. CDR1 MNHEY and CDR2 SVGAGI come from the germline V gene. Trimming took off 4 bases at V and 6 bases at J, with 6 bases between the two ends. CDR3 length: 11 amino acids. During its preparation, the TCRbeta library received unique molecular identifiers. TCRdb analysed the PCR reads with MiXCR anew, one entry per CDR3 protein. Of some 240,000 distinct CDR3 sequences listed, 12% are singletons. This clonotype was observed at least ten times. The chain links TRBV6-5 to TRBJ1-1; D unclear. The sequence derives from a human donor who donated a stem cell graft to a child with acute lymphoblastic leukemia. The sample in question was PBMCs from the stem cell graft donor, obtained from the stem cell graft. CDR3 DNA sequence: TGTGCCAGCAGTTCCGTCTCTGAAGCTTTCTTT. Translation: CASSSVSEAFF.